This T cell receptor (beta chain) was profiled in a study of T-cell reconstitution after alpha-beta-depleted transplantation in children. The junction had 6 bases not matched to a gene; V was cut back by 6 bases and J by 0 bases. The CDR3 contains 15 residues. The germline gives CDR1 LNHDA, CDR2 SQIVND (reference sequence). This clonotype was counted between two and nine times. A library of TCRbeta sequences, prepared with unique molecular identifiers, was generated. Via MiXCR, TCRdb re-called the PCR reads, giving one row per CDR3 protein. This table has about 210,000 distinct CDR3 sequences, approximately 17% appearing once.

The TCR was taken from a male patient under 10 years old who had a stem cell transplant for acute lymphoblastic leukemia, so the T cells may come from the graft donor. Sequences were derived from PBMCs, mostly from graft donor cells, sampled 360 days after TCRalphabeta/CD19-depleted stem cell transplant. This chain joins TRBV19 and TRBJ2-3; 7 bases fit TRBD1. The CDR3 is CASSWTGASTDTQYF. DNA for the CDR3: TGTGCCAGTAGCTGGACAGGCGCTAGCACAGATACGCAGTATTTT.